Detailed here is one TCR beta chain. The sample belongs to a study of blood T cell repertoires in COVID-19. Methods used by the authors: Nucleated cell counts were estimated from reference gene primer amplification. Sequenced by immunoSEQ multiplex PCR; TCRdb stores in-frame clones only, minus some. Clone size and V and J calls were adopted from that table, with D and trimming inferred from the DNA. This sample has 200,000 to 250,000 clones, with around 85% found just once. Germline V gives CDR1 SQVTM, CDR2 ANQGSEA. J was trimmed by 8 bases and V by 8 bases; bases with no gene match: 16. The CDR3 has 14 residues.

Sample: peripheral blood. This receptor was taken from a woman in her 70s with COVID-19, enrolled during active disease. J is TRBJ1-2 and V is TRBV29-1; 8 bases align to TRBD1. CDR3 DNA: TGCAGCCTTTCTAAACCAGGGGGCTCTGGGGGCTACACCTTC. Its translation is CSLSKPGGSGGYTF.